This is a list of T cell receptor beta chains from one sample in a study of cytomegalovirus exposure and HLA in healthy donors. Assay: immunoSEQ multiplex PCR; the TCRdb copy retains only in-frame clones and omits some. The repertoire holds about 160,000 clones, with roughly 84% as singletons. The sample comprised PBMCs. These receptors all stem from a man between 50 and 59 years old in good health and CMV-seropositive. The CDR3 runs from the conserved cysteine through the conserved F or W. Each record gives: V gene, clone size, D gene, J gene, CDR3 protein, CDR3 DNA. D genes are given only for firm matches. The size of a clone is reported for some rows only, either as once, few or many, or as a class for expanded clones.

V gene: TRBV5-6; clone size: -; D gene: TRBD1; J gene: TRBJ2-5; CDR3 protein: CASSSLGDSYYQETQYF; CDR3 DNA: TGTGCCAGCAGCTCCCTGGGGGACAGTTATTACCAAGAGACCCAGTACTTC
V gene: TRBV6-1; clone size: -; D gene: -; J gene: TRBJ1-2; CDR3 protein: CASSPRGYYGYTF; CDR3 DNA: TGTGCCAGCAGTCCCCGAGGATACTATGGCTACACCTTC
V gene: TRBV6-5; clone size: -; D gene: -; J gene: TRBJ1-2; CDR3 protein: CASSYSGVYGYTF; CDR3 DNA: TGTGCCAGCAGTTACAGCGGGGTCTATGGCTACACCTTC
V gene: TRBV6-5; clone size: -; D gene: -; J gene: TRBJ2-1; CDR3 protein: CASSRQGYNEQFF; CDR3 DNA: TGTGCCAGCAGCCGCCAGGGGTACAATGAGCAGTTCTTC
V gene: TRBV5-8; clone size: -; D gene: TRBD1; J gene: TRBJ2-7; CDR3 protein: CASSSRQGFYEQYF; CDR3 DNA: TGTGCCAGCAGCTCTAGACAGGGCTTCTACGAGCAGTACTTC
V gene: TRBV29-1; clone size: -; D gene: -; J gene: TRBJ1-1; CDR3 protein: CSVPSGGLNTEAFF; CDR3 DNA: TGCAGCGTTCCTTCGGGAGGCCTAAACACTGAAGCTTTCTTT
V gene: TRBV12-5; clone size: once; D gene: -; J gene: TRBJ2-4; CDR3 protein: CASGIPTGIAKNIQYF; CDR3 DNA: TGTGCTAGTGGCATTCCCACAGGGATAGCCAAAAACATTCAGTACTTC
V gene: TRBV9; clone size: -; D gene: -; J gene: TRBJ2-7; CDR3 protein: CASSVGESSYEQYF; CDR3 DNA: TGTGCCAGCAGCGTAGGAGAGAGCTCCTACGAGCAGTACTTC
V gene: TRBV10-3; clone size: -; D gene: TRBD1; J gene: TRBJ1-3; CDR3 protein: CAISLTGVGNTIYF; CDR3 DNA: TGTGCCATCAGTTTGACAGGGGTTGGAAACACCATATATTTT
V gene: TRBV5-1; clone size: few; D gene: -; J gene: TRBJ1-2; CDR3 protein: CASSKDTGYGYTF; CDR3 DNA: TGCGCCAGCAGTAAGGACACGGGCTATGGCTACACCTTC
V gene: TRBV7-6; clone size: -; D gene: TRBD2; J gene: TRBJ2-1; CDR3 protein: CASSLAKLAGGNEQFF; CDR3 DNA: TGTGCCAGCAGCTTAGCGAAACTAGCGGGAGGCAATGAGCAGTTCTTC
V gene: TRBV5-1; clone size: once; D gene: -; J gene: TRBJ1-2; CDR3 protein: CASSPRTGNYGYTF; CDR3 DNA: TGCGCCAGCAGTCCCCGAACAGGGAACTATGGCTACACCTTC
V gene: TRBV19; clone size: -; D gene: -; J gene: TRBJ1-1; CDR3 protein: CASSISSMNTEAFF; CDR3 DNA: TGTGCCAGTAGTATATCAAGCATGAACACTGAAGCTTTCTTT
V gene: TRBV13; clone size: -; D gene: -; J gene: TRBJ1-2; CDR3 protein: CASSLGGSLPGGYTF; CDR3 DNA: TGTGCCAGCAGCTTAGGTGGCAGTCTTCCGGGAGGCTACACCTTC
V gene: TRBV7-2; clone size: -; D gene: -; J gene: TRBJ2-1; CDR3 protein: CASSLYGNEQFF; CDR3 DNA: TGTGCCAGCAGCTTATACGGCAATGAGCAGTTCTTC
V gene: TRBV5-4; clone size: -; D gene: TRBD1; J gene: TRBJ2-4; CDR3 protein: CASSLGQGLSKNIQYF; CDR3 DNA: TGTGCCAGCAGCTTGGGACAGGGGCTTTCCAAAAACATTCAGTACTTC
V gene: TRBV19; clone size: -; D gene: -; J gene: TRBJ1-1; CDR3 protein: CASSMGQGSAEAFF; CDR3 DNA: TGTGCCAGTAGTATGGGGCAGGGTTCGGCTGAAGCTTTCTTT
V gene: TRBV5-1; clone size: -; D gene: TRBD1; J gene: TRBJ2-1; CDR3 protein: CASSLVQGGNNEQFF; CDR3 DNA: TGCGCCAGCAGCTTGGTACAGGGGGGCAACAATGAGCAGTTCTTC
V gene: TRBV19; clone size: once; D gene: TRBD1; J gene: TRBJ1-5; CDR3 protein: CASSSGTARNVGNQPQHF; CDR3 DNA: TGTGCCAGTAGTTCCGGGACAGCTCGGAACGTGGGCAATCAGCCCCAGCATTTT
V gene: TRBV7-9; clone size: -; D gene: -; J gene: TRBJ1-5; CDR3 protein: CASSPQYSNQPQHF; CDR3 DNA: TGTGCCAGCAGCCCCCAGTATAGCAATCAGCCCCAGCATTTT
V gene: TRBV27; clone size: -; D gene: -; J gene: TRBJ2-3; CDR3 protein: CASAGRADTQYF; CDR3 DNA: TGTGCCAGCGCGGGGAGAGCAGATACGCAGTATTTT
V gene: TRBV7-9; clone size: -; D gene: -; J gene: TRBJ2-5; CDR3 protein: CASSSQAGLGRGIQETQYF; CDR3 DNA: TGTGCCAGCAGCTCTCAAGCGGGTCTCGGCAGGGGGATCCAAGAGACCCAGTACTTC
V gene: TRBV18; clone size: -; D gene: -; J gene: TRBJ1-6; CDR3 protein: CASSFNSDSPLHF; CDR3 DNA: TGTGCCAGCTCATTCAATTCGGATTCACCCCTCCACTTT
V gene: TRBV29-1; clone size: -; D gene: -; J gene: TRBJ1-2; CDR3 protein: CSVGDNANYGYTF; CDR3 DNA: TGCAGCGTTGGGGACAACGCTAACTATGGCTACACCTTC
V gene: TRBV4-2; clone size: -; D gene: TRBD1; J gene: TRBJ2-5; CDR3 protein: CASSQGGQQETQYF; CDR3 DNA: TGTGCCAGCAGCCAAGGGGGACAGCAAGAGACCCAGTACTTC
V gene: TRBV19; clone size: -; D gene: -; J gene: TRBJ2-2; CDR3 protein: CASSSGQLLGGELFF; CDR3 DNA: TGTGCCAGTAGTTCTGGACAGCTTTTGGGCGGGGAGCTGTTTTTT
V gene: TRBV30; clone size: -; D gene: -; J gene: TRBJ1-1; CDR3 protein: CAWSEGGFLNTEAFF; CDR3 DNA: TGTGCCTGGAGTGAGGGGGGGTTCTTGAACACTGAAGCTTTCTTT
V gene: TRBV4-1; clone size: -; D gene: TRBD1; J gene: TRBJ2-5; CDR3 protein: CASSQQTGGRETQYF; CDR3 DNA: TGCGCCAGCAGCCAACAGACAGGGGGCCGAGAGACCCAGTACTTC
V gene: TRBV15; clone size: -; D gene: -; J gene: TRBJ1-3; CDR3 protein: CATSVPRGPGNTIYF; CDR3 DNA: TGTGCCACCAGCGTACCTAGGGGCCCTGGAAACACCATATATTTT
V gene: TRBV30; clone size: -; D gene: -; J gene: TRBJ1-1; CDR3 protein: CAWSLGDMNTEAFF; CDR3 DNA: TGTGCCTGGAGTCTAGGGGATATGAACACTGAAGCTTTCTTT
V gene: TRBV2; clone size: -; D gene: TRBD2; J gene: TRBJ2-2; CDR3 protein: CASRETSGGARAGELFF; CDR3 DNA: TGTGCCAGCAGGGAGACTAGCGGGGGGGCCCGGGCCGGGGAGCTGTTTTTT
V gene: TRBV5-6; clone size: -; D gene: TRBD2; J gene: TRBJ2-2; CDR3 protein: CASTIFSGANTGELFF; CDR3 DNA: TGTGCCAGCACCATATTTAGCGGGGCGAACACCGGGGAGCTGTTTTTT
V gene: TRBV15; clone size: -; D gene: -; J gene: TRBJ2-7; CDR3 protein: CATSTLGYPTYEQYF; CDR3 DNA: TGTGCCACCAGCACGTTGGGCTACCCAACCTACGAGCAGTACTTC
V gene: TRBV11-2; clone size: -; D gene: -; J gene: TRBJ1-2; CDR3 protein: CASSAGRGGVYGYTF; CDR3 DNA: TGTGCCAGCAGCGCTGGCAGGGGAGGGGTCTATGGCTACACCTTC
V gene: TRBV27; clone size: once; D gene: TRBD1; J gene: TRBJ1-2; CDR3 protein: CASSYRGPYGYTF; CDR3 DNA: TGTGCCAGCAGTTACAGGGGGCCCTATGGCTACACCTTC
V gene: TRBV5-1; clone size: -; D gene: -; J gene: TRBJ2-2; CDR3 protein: CASSTTDRELFF; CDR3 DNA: TGCGCCAGCAGCACTACGGACAGGGAGCTGTTTTTT
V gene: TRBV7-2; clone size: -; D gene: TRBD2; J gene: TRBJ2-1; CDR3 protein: CASNLRLAWYNEQFF; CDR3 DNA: TGTGCCAGCAACCTCCGACTAGCGTGGTACAATGAGCAGTTCTTC
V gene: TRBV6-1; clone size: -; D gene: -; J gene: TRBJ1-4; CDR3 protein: CASSEVLGGGSTNEKLFF; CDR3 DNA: TGTGCCAGCAGTGAAGTTTTAGGGGGGGGGTCAACTAATGAAAAACTGTTTTTT
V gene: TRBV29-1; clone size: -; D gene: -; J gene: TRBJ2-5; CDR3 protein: CSVDISVFQETQYF; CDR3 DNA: TGCAGCGTTGATATCAGTGTATTCCAAGAGACCCAGTACTTC
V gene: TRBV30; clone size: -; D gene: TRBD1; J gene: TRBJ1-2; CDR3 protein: CAWTPRQGRGWNYGYTF; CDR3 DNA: TGTGCCTGGACCCCAAGACAGGGAAGGGGGTGGAACTATGGCTACACCTTC
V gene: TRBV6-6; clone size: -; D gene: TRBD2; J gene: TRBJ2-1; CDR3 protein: CASSYRREGPDNEQFF; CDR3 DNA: TGTGCCAGCAGTTACCGGCGGGAGGGCCCCGACAATGAGCAGTTCTTC
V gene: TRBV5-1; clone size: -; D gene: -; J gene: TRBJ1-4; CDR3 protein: CASSLVGRNNEKLFF; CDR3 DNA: TGCGCCAGCAGCTTGGTAGGGAGGAACAATGAAAAACTGTTTTTT
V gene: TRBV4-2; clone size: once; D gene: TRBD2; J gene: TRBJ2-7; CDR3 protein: CASSQDRVAGADEQYF; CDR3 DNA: TGTGCCAGCAGCCAAGATAGAGTAGCGGGGGCCGACGAGCAGTACTTC